The clone carrying this T cell receptor beta chain was observed many times. What it binds is not known. This sample stems from a study of T cells in Graves' hyperthyroidism and ophthalmopathy. Study in general: Before treatment of any kind, peripheral blood was taken at initial diagnosis.

This CDR3 has 14 amino acids. Trimming left V 3 bases short and J 8 bases short, with 16 bases between. Germline CDR1 and CDR2: DFQATT and SNEGSKA (reference sequence). Patients between 18 and 65 years old had hyperthyroidism, newly diagnosed and lasting under 2 months. Amplification of TCR beta CDR3 regions was performed using RNA transcripts as template. In the first-round RT-PCR of the TCR CDR3, the HTBI primer set was used. Each CDR3 protein is one row after TCRdb ran MiXCR on the multiplex PCR reads. The sample has a few hundred thousand distinct CDR3 sequences; roughly 15% are singletons. Points from the study as a whole: Blood also contained most expanded thyroid clonotypes above 0.001.

This TCR came from a woman aged 40 to 55 with Graves' hyperthyroidism that later progressed to Graves' ophthalmopathy. The chain employs TRBV20-1 and TRBJ1-4; D uncertain. The sample taken for sequencing was blood. This CDR3 is CSASDLGFREKLFF. CDR3 bases: TGCAGTGCTAGTGATCTAGGTTTTCGGGAAAAACTGTTTTTT.